The 19 T cell receptor beta chains listed next were all sequenced from one sample in a study of shared clonotypes between healthy human individuals. Naive CD8 cells lacked CD45RO and underwent positive selection for CCR7, leaving out terminally differentiated effector memory CD45RA+ cells. Using immunoSEQ multiplex PCR, the repertoire was profiled, and TCRdb retains in-frame clones only, with some absent. This table holds about 2 million clones, about 94% found once. Material for sequencing was naive CD8+ T cells sorted from blood. These receptors were collected from a man aged 18 to 30 in good health.

As regards this clone: This specimen includes other DNA sequences encoding the same CDR3. The chain recombines TRBV9 with TRBJ2-7; TRBD1 agrees at 9 bases. CDR1 is SGDLS and CDR2 is YYNGEE in the germline V gene. The trim removed 3 bases at V and 3 bases at J, leaving 4 bases unmatched. The CDR3 extends over 14 amino acids. CDR3 DNA: TGTGCCAGCAGCGAGGGACAGGGTGGCTACGAGCAGTACTTC. Translated: CASSEGQGGYEQYF.

The genes are TRBV6-5 and TRBJ2-3, with 10 bases that match TRBD2. This CDR3 region has 15 residues. Looked up from germline, CDR1 is MNHEY and CDR2 is SVGAGI. The J segment lost 1 base and the V segment lost 7 bases, leaving 5 bases of the junction unmatched. CDR3 protein: CASTFTSGGTDTQYF. The CDR3 DNA is TGTGCCAGCACCTTCACTAGCGGGGGCACAGATACGCAGTATTTT.

The chain combines TRBV5-6 with TRBJ2-1; no firm D call. The germline gives CDR1 SGHDT, CDR2 YYEEEE. With 4 bases removed from V and 0 bases from J, the gap between germline ends came to 17 bases. There are 17 residues in the CDR3. The CDR3 spells CASSPPDHRSSYNEQFF. The CDR3 DNA reads as TGTGCCAGCAGCCCCCCGGACCACCGCAGCTCCTACAATGAGCAGTTCTTC. The full variable domain, with the rest looked up from reference TRBV5-6 and TRBJ2-1, is DAGVTQSPTHLIKTRGQQVTLRCSPKSGHDTVSWYQQALGQGPQFIFQYYEEEERQRGNFPDRFSGHQFPNYSSELNVNALLLGDSALYLCASSPPDHRSSYNEQFFGPGTRLTVL.

This chain connects TRBV19 to TRBJ2-7; D is unresolved. The CDR3 length is 15 residues. The V end lost 3 bases, the J end lost 2 bases, and 14 bases lay between the germline ends. The germline gives CDR1 LNHDA, CDR2 SQIVND (reference sequence). For the CDR3, the DNA is TGTGCCAGTAGTATCACTGGCGGAGAAACCTACGAGCAGTACTTC. Protein sequence: CASSITGGETYEQYF.

To note about this clone: Other DNA sequences in this sample translate to the same CDR3. The gene calls are TRBV28 and TRBJ2-2, with 8 bases that match TRBD1. The CDR3 totals 14 residues. V lost 2 bases, J lost 5 bases, and 1 base stayed unmatched. Germline V gives CDR1 MDHEN, CDR2 SYDVKM. CDR3 DNA: TGTGCCAGCAGTTTAACAGGGGGAACCGGGGAGCTGTTTTTT. Its protein product is CASSLTGGTGELFF.

The V call is TRBV14, the J call TRBJ2-7; 8 nucleotides line up with TRBD1. CDR3 size: 15 residues. CDR1 and CDR2 from the germline V gene are SGHDN and FVKESK. V was clipped by 1 base and J by 2 bases; unmatched bases: 4. The CDR3 loop reads CASSQVVGQAYEQYF. The CDR3, as DNA: TGTGCCAGCAGCCAAGTTGTGGGACAGGCCTACGAGCAGTACTTC.

The chain links TRBV27 to TRBJ2-1; D is undetermined. Germline CDR1 MNHEY, CDR2 SMNVEV (reference sequence). V gave up 0 bases and J gave up 8 bases, with 8 bases separating them. This CDR3 comprises 13 residues. CDR3 region: CASSLSKVHEQFF. CDR3 in DNA: TGTGCCAGCAGTTTATCGAAGGTCCATGAGCAGTTCTTC.

The chain combines TRBV25-1 with TRBJ1-4; D is unresolved. This CDR3 has 13 amino acids. Trimming removed 8 bases at V and 5 bases at J, with 12 bases between. Germline CDR1 MGHDK, CDR2 SYGVNS. CDR3 protein: CASCGLSNEKLFF. CDR3 nucleotides: TGTGCCAGCTGCGGACTGTCGAATGAAAAACTGTTTTTT.

V and J are TRBV2 and TRBJ2-1; tentatively, D is TRBD1 (6 bases). The ends were cut back, 7 bases at V and 6 bases at J, with 19 bases in the middle. The CDR3 contains 15 residues. CDR1 and CDR2 from the germline V gene are SNHLY and FYNNEI. The CDR3 reads CASTRGRGAPNEQFF. CDR3 in DNA: TGTGCCAGCACCAGAGGCAGGGGCGCCCCCAATGAGCAGTTCTTC.

The CDR3 DNA sequence: TGTGCCAGCAGCTCCGGACAGGGGGCCCCTGGCAATCAGCCCCAGCATTTT. Translated, it gives CASSSGQGAPGNQPQHF. This chain connects TRBV5-6 to TRBJ1-5; TRBD1 agrees at 11 bases. V shed 3 bases and J 2 bases; nucleotides not matched to a gene: 7. The CDR3 has 17 amino acids. Germline V gene lookup returns CDR1 SGHDT and CDR2 YYEEEE.

The chain has TRBV7-9 and TRBJ1-5; 7 positions match TRBD1. Germline CDR1 and CDR2: SEHNR and FQNEAQ (reference sequence). The CDR3 spans 19 residues. V gave up 2 bases and J gave up 2 bases; unmatched junction bases: 15. This CDR3 reads CASSLKKSQGGSRNQPQHF. The CDR3 DNA follows: TGTGCCAGCAGCTTAAAAAAGTCGCAGGGGGGTAGTCGCAATCAGCCCCAGCATTTT.

The chain links TRBV6-5 to TRBJ2-1, with 7 positions matching TRBD2. J lost 9 bases, V lost 0 bases, and 8 bases had no gene match. The CDR3 runs 15 residues. In germline, CDR1 is MNHEY, CDR2 SVGAGI. DNA for the CDR3: TGTGCCAGCAGTTACTCGACGGGGGGAACCGGTGAGCAGTTCTTC. Translation gives CASSYSTGGTGEQFF.

The gene calls are TRBV4-3 and TRBJ2-7; weak D call: TRBD1 (5 bases). Germline V gene sequence: CDR1 LGHNA, CDR2 YSLEER. Trimming shortened V by 3 bases and J by 7 bases, and 13 bases separated the two germline ends. CDR3 length equals 13 residues. The CDR3 protein is CASSHAQVDEQYF. Here the CDR3 DNA reads TGCGCCAGCAGCCACGCACAGGTCGATGAGCAGTACTTC.

The chain is built from TRBV6-5 and TRBJ2-7; D perhaps matches TRBD1 (6 bases). Looked up from germline, CDR1 is MNHEY and CDR2 is SVGAGI. V was shortened by 10 bases and J by 6 bases, with 16 bases between the two germline ends. The CDR3 consists of 12 residues. CDR3 sequence: CATGQGLGEQYF. DNA for the CDR3: TGTGCCACGGGGCAGGGGTTGGGCGAGCAGTACTTC.

A note on this clone: Other DNA sequences in the sample encode the same CDR3. CDR3 in amino acids: CASGLAGYEQYF. The CDR3 DNA reads TGTGCCAGCGGGCTAGCGGGCTACGAGCAGTACTTC. The V gene is TRBV27, the J gene TRBJ2-7; the match to TRBD2 covers 8 bases. Germline V gene data show CDR1 as MNHEY and CDR2 as SMNVEV (reference sequence). This CDR3 comprises 12 residues. With V trimmed by 8 bases and J by 3 bases, 3 bases remained unmatched.

In this sample, this clone turned up once. The V and J genes are TRBV7-2 and TRBJ1-6, with no clear D. V lost 10 bases and J lost 6, with 16 bases in between. This CDR3 region has 14 residues. Germline V lookup: CDR1 SGHTA, CDR2 FQGNSA. The CDR3 loop reads CAIQQSPVNSPLHF. The CDR3 DNA reads TGTGCCATCCAGCAATCACCGGTTAATTCACCCCTCCACTTT.

A note on this clone: Additional DNA sequences in this sample encode the identical CDR3. The J gene is TRBJ2-5, the V gene TRBV4-3; D possibly uses TRBD1 or TRBD2 (5 bases each). Germline CDR1 LGHNA, CDR2 YSLEER. The CDR3 totals 15 residues. V was trimmed by 1 base and J by 2 bases, leaving 11 bases between them. Here the CDR3 DNA reads TGCGCCAGCAGCCAAGCGTCTGGGGGTCAAGAGACCCAGTACTTC. Translation: CASSQASGGQETQYF.

The chain couples TRBV7-9 to TRBJ1-4; D is ambiguous. This CDR3 region has 15 residues. The germline V gene has CDR1 SEHNR and CDR2 FQNEAQ (reference sequence). Deletions cut 5 bases from V and 7 bases from J, with 17 bases between. CDR3 nucleotides: TGTGCCAGCAGCGATCCATCCGGCGACGGTGAAAAACTGTTTTTT. It is translated as CASSDPSGDGEKLFF.

This clone is a singleton in its sample. The rearrangement links TRBV30 to TRBJ2-1, with D hard to call. The CDR3 spans 8 residues. V lost 5 bases, J lost 10 bases, and 3 bases lay in between. Germline assignment: CDR1 GTSNPN and CDR2 SVGIG (reference sequence). The CDR3 bases are TGTGCCTGGGGGGAGCAGTTCTTC. Translating it yields CAWGEQFF. Full variable domain (outside the CDR3, taken from reference TRBV30 and TRBJ2-1): SQTIHQWPATLVQPVGSPLSLECTVEGTSNPNLYWYRQAAGRGLQLLFYSVGIGQISSEVPQNLSASRPQDRQFILSSKKLLLSDSGFYLCAWGEQFFGPGTRLTVL.